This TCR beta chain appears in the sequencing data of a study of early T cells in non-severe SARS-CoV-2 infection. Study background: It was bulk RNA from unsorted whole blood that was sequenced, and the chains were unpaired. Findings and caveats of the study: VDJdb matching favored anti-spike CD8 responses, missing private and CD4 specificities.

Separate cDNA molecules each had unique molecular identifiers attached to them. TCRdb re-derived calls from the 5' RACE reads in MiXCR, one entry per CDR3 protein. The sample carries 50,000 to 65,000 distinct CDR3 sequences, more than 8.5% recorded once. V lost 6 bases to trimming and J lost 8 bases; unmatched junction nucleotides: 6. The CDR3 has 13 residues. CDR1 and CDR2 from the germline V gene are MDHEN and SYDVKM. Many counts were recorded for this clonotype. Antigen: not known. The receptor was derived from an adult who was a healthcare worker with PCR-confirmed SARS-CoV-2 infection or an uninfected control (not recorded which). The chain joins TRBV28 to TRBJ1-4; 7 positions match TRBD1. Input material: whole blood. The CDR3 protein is CASRDRSREKLFF. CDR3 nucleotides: TGTGCCAGCAGGGACAGGAGTCGGGAAAAACTGTTTTTT.